Listed below are T cell receptor beta chains from one sample, sequenced in a study of cytotoxic CD8 clonotypes in ibrutinib-treated CLL. Some clones are missing from TCRdb's copy, which holds only in-frame ones; the method was immunoSEQ multiplex PCR. This table holds about 140,000 clones, about 72% found once. The sample was PBMCs, taken after 12 months of ibrutinib treatment. The receptor source for this set is a human donor with chronic lymphocytic leukemia. Both conserved end residues are part of each CDR3. Fields, in order: clone size, D gene, V gene, J gene, CDR3 length, CDR3 DNA, CDR3 protein. D genes are given only for firm matches. The listing skips clone size in some rows; elsewhere it reads once, few, many or a size class.

abundance: many
d_gene: TRBD1
v_gene: TRBV7-9
j_gene: TRBJ1-1
len: 16
CDR3nt: TGTGCCAGCAGCTCGACAGGGGGCGCGGGCTCCACTGAAGCTTTCTTT
CDR3aa: CASSSTGGAGSTEAFF

abundance: NA
d_gene: NA
v_gene: TRBV19
j_gene: TRBJ1-2
len: 15
CDR3nt: TGTGCCAGTAGGAAGGGAGGCGGCAGCCCCTATGGCTACACCTTC
CDR3aa: CASRKGGGSPYGYTF

abundance: NA
d_gene: NA
v_gene: TRBV4-1
j_gene: TRBJ1-5
len: 14
CDR3nt: TGCGCCAGCAGCCAAGGGGGGGCAAACCAGCCCCAGCATTTT
CDR3aa: CASSQGGANQPQHF

abundance: NA
d_gene: TRBD1
v_gene: TRBV28
j_gene: TRBJ1-6
len: 14
CDR3nt: TGTGCCAGCAGTCGGGGACAGAGCGATTCACCCCTCCACTTT
CDR3aa: CASSRGQSDSPLHF

abundance: NA
d_gene: TRBD2
v_gene: TRBV29-1
j_gene: TRBJ2-1
len: 17
CDR3nt: TGCAGCGTTGAAGGGGTTGAGAGCGGGAGCTCCTACAATGAGCAGTTCTTC
CDR3aa: CSVEGVESGSSYNEQFF

abundance: NA
d_gene: NA
v_gene: TRBV5-1
j_gene: TRBJ2-3
len: 13
CDR3nt: TGCGCCAGCAGCTTGGCCTCCTGGGATACGCAGTATTTT
CDR3aa: CASSLASWDTQYF

abundance: NA
d_gene: TRBD1
v_gene: TRBV19
j_gene: TRBJ1-3
len: 16
CDR3nt: TGTGCCAGTAGCTATCGACAGGGGTACTCTGGAAACACCATATATTTT
CDR3aa: CASSYRQGYSGNTIYF

abundance: once
d_gene: NA
v_gene: TRBV11-3
j_gene: TRBJ2-5
len: 14
CDR3nt: TGTGCCAGCAGCTTAGGGAGGGCTCAAGAGACCCAGTACTTC
CDR3aa: CASSLGRAQETQYF

abundance: once
d_gene: NA
v_gene: TRBV6-5
j_gene: TRBJ2-3
len: 14
CDR3nt: TGTGCCAGCAGCATGGGACCGGTCGCAGATACGCAGTATTTT
CDR3aa: CASSMGPVADTQYF

abundance: once
d_gene: NA
v_gene: TRBV5-4
j_gene: TRBJ2-7
len: 15
CDR3nt: TGTGCCAGCAGCTCCCCTGCCCGGGGGTCCTACGAGCAGTACTTC
CDR3aa: CASSSPARGSYEQYF

abundance: NA
d_gene: NA
v_gene: TRBV7-2
j_gene: TRBJ1-4
len: 16
CDR3nt: TGTGCCAGCAGCCGAGGACAGCTCAGCACTAATGAAAAACTGTTTTTT
CDR3aa: CASSRGQLSTNEKLFF

abundance: once
d_gene: TRBD2
v_gene: TRBV19
j_gene: TRBJ2-5
len: 16
CDR3nt: TGTGCCAGTAGTAGGATGGGACTAGCGGGAGGAGAGACCCAGTACTTC
CDR3aa: CASSRMGLAGGETQYF

abundance: NA
d_gene: TRBD1
v_gene: TRBV7-9
j_gene: TRBJ1-1
len: 14
CDR3nt: TGTGCCAGCAGCCGCGGGACAGGGGTCACTGAAGCTTTCTTT
CDR3aa: CASSRGTGVTEAFF

abundance: NA
d_gene: NA
v_gene: TRBV2
j_gene: TRBJ1-2
len: 12
CDR3nt: TGTGCCCGTAACGGCAGAGCCTATGGCTACACCTTC
CDR3aa: CARNGRAYGYTF

abundance: NA
d_gene: TRBD1
v_gene: TRBV29-1
j_gene: TRBJ1-1
len: 13
CDR3nt: TGCAGCGTGGAGGGACAGGGTAGCACTGAAGCTTTCTTT
CDR3aa: CSVEGQGSTEAFF

abundance: NA
d_gene: NA
v_gene: TRBV5-4
j_gene: TRBJ2-2
len: 15
CDR3nt: TGTGCCAGCAGCCCGACAGGAGTCAACACCGGGGAGCTGTTTTTT
CDR3aa: CASSPTGVNTGELFF

abundance: few
d_gene: NA
v_gene: TRBV2
j_gene: TRBJ1-5
len: 15
CDR3nt: TGTGCCAGCAGTCTTGGACAGCCCTACAATCAGCCCCAGCATTTT
CDR3aa: CASSLGQPYNQPQHF

abundance: NA
d_gene: NA
v_gene: TRBV11-2
j_gene: TRBJ2-7
len: 13
CDR3nt: TGTGCCAGCAGCTTAGTCGTTGGTCGCGAGCAGTACTTC
CDR3aa: CASSLVVGREQYF

abundance: NA
d_gene: NA
v_gene: TRBV6-5
j_gene: TRBJ2-7
len: 14
CDR3nt: TGTGCCAGCAGGGCCGGGATAATAGTCTACGAGCAGTACTTC
CDR3aa: CASRAGIIVYEQYF

abundance: NA
d_gene: NA
v_gene: TRBV11-2
j_gene: TRBJ2-7
len: 14
CDR3nt: TGTGCCAGCAGCTTAGCGGGAGTCGGGTACGAGCAGTACTTC
CDR3aa: CASSLAGVGYEQYF

abundance: NA
d_gene: TRBD1
v_gene: TRBV9
j_gene: TRBJ1-4
len: 15
CDR3nt: TGTGCCAGCAGCGTCACAGGGGCCCTAAATGAAAAACTGTTTTTT
CDR3aa: CASSVTGALNEKLFF

abundance: many
d_gene: TRBD2
v_gene: TRBV7-9
j_gene: TRBJ2-1
len: 16
CDR3nt: TGTGCCAGCAGCTTACTTAGCGGGAGTCTCCACAATGAGCAGTTCTTC
CDR3aa: CASSLLSGSLHNEQFF

abundance: many
d_gene: NA
v_gene: TRBV19
j_gene: TRBJ2-7
len: 16
CDR3nt: TGTGCCAGTAGTATAGGAGTCAGCGGAATCACCTACGAGCAGTACTTC
CDR3aa: CASSIGVSGITYEQYF

abundance: few
d_gene: NA
v_gene: TRBV19
j_gene: TRBJ2-7
len: 15
CDR3nt: TGTGCCAGTAGGATTGGACTATCCACGGTCTACGAGCAGTACTTC
CDR3aa: CASRIGLSTVYEQYF

abundance: NA
d_gene: NA
v_gene: TRBV21-1
j_gene: TRBJ1-2
len: 15
CDR3nt: TGTGCCAGCAGCATTATTCGACAGGCGATATGGGGCTACACCTTC
CDR3aa: CASSIIRQAIWGYTF

abundance: NA
d_gene: NA
v_gene: TRBV7-9
j_gene: TRBJ1-4
len: 13
CDR3nt: TGTGCCAGCAGCCGTTCCGAGGACGAAAAACTGTTTTTT
CDR3aa: CASSRSEDEKLFF

abundance: NA
d_gene: NA
v_gene: TRBV5-1
j_gene: TRBJ2-1
len: 13
CDR3nt: TGCGCCAGCAGCTTGGCTCCAGGGAATGAGCAGTTCTTC
CDR3aa: CASSLAPGNEQFF

abundance: NA
d_gene: TRBD2
v_gene: TRBV7-2
j_gene: TRBJ2-1
len: 16
CDR3nt: TGTGCCAGCAGCTTAGGTGGCGGGACTAGTAGAAATGAGCAGTTCTTC
CDR3aa: CASSLGGGTSRNEQFF

abundance: NA
d_gene: NA
v_gene: TRBV7-9
j_gene: TRBJ1-1
len: 14
CDR3nt: TGTGCCAGCAGCTTAGAAACCCCGGGCACTGAAGCTTTCTTT
CDR3aa: CASSLETPGTEAFF

abundance: once
d_gene: TRBD1
v_gene: TRBV14
j_gene: TRBJ1-2
len: 15
CDR3nt: TGTGCCAGCAGCCAAGAGGACGGGACAGGGGGTGGCTACACCTTC
CDR3aa: CASSQEDGTGGGYTF

abundance: NA
d_gene: NA
v_gene: TRBV28
j_gene: TRBJ1-5
len: 15
CDR3nt: TGTGCCAGCAGCCGGGACAAACCTAGCAATCAGCCCCAGCATTTT
CDR3aa: CASSRDKPSNQPQHF

abundance: NA
d_gene: NA
v_gene: TRBV7-8
j_gene: TRBJ1-2
len: 14
CDR3nt: TGTGCCAGCAGCGCCCCCGGGACTCGCTATGGCTACACCTTC
CDR3aa: CASSAPGTRYGYTF

abundance: few
d_gene: NA
v_gene: TRBV9
j_gene: TRBJ2-7
len: 14
CDR3nt: TGTGCCAGCAGCGAAGACATCACACCCTACGAGCAGTACTTC
CDR3aa: CASSEDITPYEQYF

abundance: NA
d_gene: NA
v_gene: TRBV6-5
j_gene: TRBJ2-7
len: 13
CDR3nt: TGTGCCAGCAGCCGGGACCGGTTGTACGAGCAGTACTTC
CDR3aa: CASSRDRLYEQYF

abundance: NA
d_gene: TRBD1
v_gene: TRBV15
j_gene: TRBJ2-3
len: 16
CDR3nt: TGTGCCACCAGCGCCCGACAGGGGATAAGGACAGATACGCAGTATTTT
CDR3aa: CATSARQGIRTDTQYF

abundance: NA
d_gene: TRBD1
v_gene: TRBV7-2
j_gene: TRBJ1-2
len: 14
CDR3nt: TGTGCCAGCAGCTCGTCACAGGGGCCCTATGGCTACACCTTC
CDR3aa: CASSSSQGPYGYTF

abundance: NA
d_gene: NA
v_gene: TRBV7-9
j_gene: TRBJ2-3
len: 14
CDR3nt: TGTGCCAGCAGCTTAAGACAGGGAGGAGATACGCAGTATTTT
CDR3aa: CASSLRQGGDTQYF

abundance: NA
d_gene: NA
v_gene: TRBV28
j_gene: TRBJ1-5
len: 15
CDR3nt: TGTGCCAGCAGTTTAAGGGTTCGGACTAATCAGCCCCAGCATTTT
CDR3aa: CASSLRVRTNQPQHF

abundance: NA
d_gene: TRBD2
v_gene: TRBV5-8
j_gene: TRBJ2-2
len: 15
CDR3nt: TGTGCCAGCAGCTCACCGGGACTAGGGGCCGGGGAGCTGTTTTTT
CDR3aa: CASSSPGLGAGELFF

abundance: once
d_gene: TRBD2
v_gene: TRBV5-8
j_gene: TRBJ2-5
len: 14
CDR3nt: TGTGCCAGCAGCTTGATAGCGGGGGCAGAGACCCAGTACTTC
CDR3aa: CASSLIAGAETQYF

abundance: NA
d_gene: TRBD1
v_gene: TRBV5-8
j_gene: TRBJ1-5
len: 15
CDR3nt: TGTGCCAGCAGCCGTGAGTCAGGGGGCAGTCAGCCCCAGCATTTT
CDR3aa: CASSRESGGSQPQHF

abundance: NA
d_gene: TRBD1
v_gene: TRBV10-3
j_gene: TRBJ1-2
len: 14
CDR3nt: TGTGCCATCAGTGAGTCCCGGGACAGCCGAAGCTACACCTTC
CDR3aa: CAISESRDSRSYTF

abundance: many
d_gene: TRBD1
v_gene: TRBV15
j_gene: TRBJ2-4
len: 14
CDR3nt: TGTGCCACCAGCAGGGGGGACAGGGCCAACATTCAGTACTTC
CDR3aa: CATSRGDRANIQYF

abundance: NA
d_gene: NA
v_gene: TRBV19
j_gene: TRBJ2-5
len: 14
CDR3nt: TGTGCCAGTAGTATCTTCGGGGGCAAAGAGACCCAGTACTTC
CDR3aa: CASSIFGGKETQYF

abundance: NA
d_gene: NA
v_gene: TRBV14
j_gene: TRBJ1-6
len: 12
CDR3nt: TGTGCCACTGCACATGCGAATTCACCCCTCCACTTT
CDR3aa: CATAHANSPLHF

abundance: NA
d_gene: NA
v_gene: TRBV11-2
j_gene: TRBJ2-5
len: 13
CDR3nt: TGTGCCAGCAGCCTGGAGGTCGGAGAGACCCAGTACTTC
CDR3aa: CASSLEVGETQYF